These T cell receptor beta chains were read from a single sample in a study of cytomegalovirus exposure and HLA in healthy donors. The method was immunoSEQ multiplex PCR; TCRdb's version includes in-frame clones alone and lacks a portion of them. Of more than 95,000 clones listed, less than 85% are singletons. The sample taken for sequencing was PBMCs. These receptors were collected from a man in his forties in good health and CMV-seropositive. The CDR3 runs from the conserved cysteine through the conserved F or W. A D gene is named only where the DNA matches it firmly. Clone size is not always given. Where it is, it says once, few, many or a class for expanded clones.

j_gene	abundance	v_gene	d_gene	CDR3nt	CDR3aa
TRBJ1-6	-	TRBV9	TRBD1	TGTGCCAGCAGCGTAGGACAGGGTACTTCACCCCTCCACTTT	CASSVGQGTSPLHF
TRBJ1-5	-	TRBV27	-	TGTGCCAGCAGTTTAGGGGCAGGGATGAATCAGCCCCAGCATTTT	CASSLGAGMNQPQHF
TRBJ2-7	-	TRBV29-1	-	TGCAGCGTTGGGCCCGGAGGAGTATACGAGCAGTACTTC	CSVGPGGVYEQYF
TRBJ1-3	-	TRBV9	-	TGTGCCAGCAGCGTAGATCCCCCGGGGAGCTCTGGAAACACCATATATTTT	CASSVDPPGSSGNTIYF
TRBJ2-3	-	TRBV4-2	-	TGTGCCAGCAGCCGGTCAGAGGGGGCAGATACGCAGTATTTT	CASSRSEGADTQYF
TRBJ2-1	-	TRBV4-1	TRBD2	TGCGCCAGCAGCCAAGAAACTAGCGGGTTTTACAATGAGCAGTTCTTC	CASSQETSGFYNEQFF
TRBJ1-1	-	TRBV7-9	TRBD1	TGTGCCAGCAGCCCGGGACAGGTGATGAACACTGAAGCTTTCTTT	CASSPGQVMNTEAFF
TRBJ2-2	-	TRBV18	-	TGTGCCAGCTCACCCCCTATCCCCGGGGAGCTGTTTTTT	CASSPPIPGELFF
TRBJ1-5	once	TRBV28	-	TGTGCCAGCAGTTCCCCGGGGGGCGAGGATCAGCCCCAGCATTTT	CASSSPGGEDQPQHF
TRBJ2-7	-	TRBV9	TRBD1	TGTGCCAGCAGCCCCGAGGGGGCGAGCTCCTACGAGCAGTACTTC	CASSPEGASSYEQYF
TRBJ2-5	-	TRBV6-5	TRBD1	TGTGCCAGCAGTTCCGGGACAGGGGCCCTCCAAGAGACCCAGTACTTC	CASSSGTGALQETQYF
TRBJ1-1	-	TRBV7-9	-	TGTGCCAGCAGCCGTCAAGGGGGCACTGAAGCTTTCTTT	CASSRQGGTEAFF
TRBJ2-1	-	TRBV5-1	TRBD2	TGCGCCAGCAGCCCCGGGACTAGCGGGAGAGAGCAGTTCTTC	CASSPGTSGREQFF
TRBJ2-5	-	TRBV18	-	TGTGCCAGCTCACCCACTCAAGAGACCCAGTACTTC	CASSPTQETQYF
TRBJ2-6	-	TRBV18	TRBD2	TGTGCCAGCTCACCACCATTCGGGGGGTATGGGGCCAACGTCCTGACTTTC	CASSPPFGGYGANVLTF
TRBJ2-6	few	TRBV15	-	TGTGCCACCGATTCCGGAGGGTCTGGGGCCAACGGCCTGACTTTC	CATDSGGSGANGLTF
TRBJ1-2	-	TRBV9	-	TGTGCCAGCAGCGTAGAAGGGGACTATGGCTACACCTTC	CASSVEGDYGYTF
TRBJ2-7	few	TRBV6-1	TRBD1	TGTGCCAGCAGTGGACAGGGGTTTTTTCGTGAATACGAGCAGTACTTC	CASSGQGFFREYEQYF
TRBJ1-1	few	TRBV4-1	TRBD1	TGCGCCAGCAGCCAAACACCGGGACAGGGAAGGGACGAAGCTTTCTTT	CASSQTPGQGRDEAFF
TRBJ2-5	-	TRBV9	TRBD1	TGTGCCAGCAGCCCTCAGACGACAGGGCGAGGTGAGACCCAGTACTTC	CASSPQTTGRGETQYF
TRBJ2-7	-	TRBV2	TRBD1	TGTGCCAGCACCCTCCTTGCCGGGACAGGGGACGAGCAGTACTTC	CASTLLAGTGDEQYF
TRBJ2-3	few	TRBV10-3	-	TGTGCCATCAGTGTCAGGCCGGGCACAGATACGCAGTATTTT	CAISVRPGTDTQYF
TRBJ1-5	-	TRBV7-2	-	TGTGCCAGCAGCAGAGACGGACAAAATCAGCCCCAGCATTTT	CASSRDGQNQPQHF
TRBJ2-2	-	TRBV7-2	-	TGTGCCAGCAGCTTAGCCGGACATGGGGTCCCCGGGGAGCTGTTTTTT	CASSLAGHGVPGELFF
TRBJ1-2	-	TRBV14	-	TGTGCCAGCAGCCCCCCTCGGGGGTACAGCTATGGCTACACCTTC	CASSPPRGYSYGYTF
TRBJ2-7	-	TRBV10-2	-	TGCGCCACTATATGCCCTCCGGCAGCGTCCTACGAGCAGTACTTC	CATICPPAASYEQYF
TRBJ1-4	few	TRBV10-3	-	TGTGCCATAGCCGGGGGGGCCGGTGAAAAACTGTTTTTT	CAIAGGAGEKLFF
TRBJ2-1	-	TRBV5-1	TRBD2	TGCGCCAGCAGCTTGATCGGGAGGGCCTACAATGAGCAGTTCTTC	CASSLIGRAYNEQFF
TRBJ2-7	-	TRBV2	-	TGTGCCAGCGTAGTCGTCAGGGGAACAGGTCCCCAGTACTTC	CASVVVRGTGPQYF
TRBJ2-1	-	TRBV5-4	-	TGTGCCAGCACCCCCTCGACAGAACCCTACAATGAGCAGTTCTTC	CASTPSTEPYNEQFF
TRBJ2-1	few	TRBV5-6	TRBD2	TGTGCCAGCAGCCACAAGCGGGGGGGCCGCAACTCCTACAATGAGCAGTTCTTC	CASSHKRGGRNSYNEQFF
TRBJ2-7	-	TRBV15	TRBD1	TGTGCCACCAGCAGAGCAAGGGGACAGGGGCCCAACGAGCAGTACTTC	CATSRARGQGPNEQYF
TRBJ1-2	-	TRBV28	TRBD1	TGTGCCAGCACTCTAAAGCCCGGACAGGGGAGTTATTATGGCTACACCTTC	CASTLKPGQGSYYGYTF
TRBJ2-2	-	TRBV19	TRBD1	TGTGCCAGTAAACCTCGGGACAGGGGGCGTACCGGGGAGCTGTTTTTT	CASKPRDRGRTGELFF
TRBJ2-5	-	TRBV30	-	TGTGCCTGGCGGACAGGAGGGGAGACCCAGTACTTC	CAWRTGGETQYF
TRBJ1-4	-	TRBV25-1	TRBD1	TGTGCCAGCAGTGGACAGGGTAATGAAAAACTGTTTTTT	CASSGQGNEKLFF
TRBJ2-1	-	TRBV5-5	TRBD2	TGTGCCAGCAGCCCAGGACTAGCGGGAGTCACCTACAATGAGCAGCTCTTC	CASSPGLAGVTYNEQLF
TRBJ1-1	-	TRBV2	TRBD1	TGTGCCAGCAGTGACAGGGGGCCGACTGAAGCTTTCTTT	CASSDRGPTEAFF
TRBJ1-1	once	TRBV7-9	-	TGTGCCAGCAGCTTACTTGGGCTGGGGGCGAGCACTGAAGCTTTCTTT	CASSLLGLGASTEAFF
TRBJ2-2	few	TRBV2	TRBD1	TGTGCCAGCAGTCGACAGGGGGCGGAGAACGGGGAGCTGTTTTTT	CASSRQGAENGELFF
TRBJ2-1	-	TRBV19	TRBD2	TGTGCCAGTAGTTTTGGACTAGCGGGAAGCAATGAGCAGTTCTTC	CASSFGLAGSNEQFF
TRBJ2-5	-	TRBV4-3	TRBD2	TGCGCCAGCAGCGCACGACTAGCGGGAGAGACCCAGTACTTC	CASSARLAGETQYF
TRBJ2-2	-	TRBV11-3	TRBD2	TGTGCCAGCAACCTCGGACTAGCGGGAGGGAGGAACACCGGGGAGCTGTTTTTT	CASNLGLAGGRNTGELFF
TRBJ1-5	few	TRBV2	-	TGTGCCAGCAGTGAAGGGGCTAATCAGCCCCAGCATTTT	CASSEGANQPQHF
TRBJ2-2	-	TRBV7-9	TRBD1	TGTGCCAGCAGTAGAACGACAGGGTTGAACACCGGGGAGCTGTTTTTT	CASSRTTGLNTGELFF
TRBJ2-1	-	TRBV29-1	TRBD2	TGCAGCGTAGGTGGGCTAGCGGGAGGGGAGCAGTTCTTC	CSVGGLAGGEQFF
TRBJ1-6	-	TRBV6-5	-	TGTGCCAGCAGCTACTCTCGACTCCGAAATAATTCACCCCTCCACTTT	CASSYSRLRNNSPLHF
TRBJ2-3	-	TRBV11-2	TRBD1	TGTGCCAGCAGCAGACAGGGGTACACAGATACGCAGTATTTT	CASSRQGYTDTQYF
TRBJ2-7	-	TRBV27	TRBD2	TGTGCCAGCAGTTTTGGGGCTAGCGGGATAACCGGGCCGCGCAACGAGCAGTACTTC	CASSFGASGITGPRNEQYF
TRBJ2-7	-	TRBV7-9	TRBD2	TGTGCCAGCGGGGGGGACGGCTCCTACGAGCAGTACTTC	CASGGDGSYEQYF
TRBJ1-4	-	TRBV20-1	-	TGCAGTGCGCCGACAAATGAAAAACTGTTTTTT	CSAPTNEKLFF
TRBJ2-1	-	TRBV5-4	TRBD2	TGTGCCAGCGGAAGAGGGACTAGCGAAGACAATGAGCAGTTCTTC	CASGRGTSEDNEQFF
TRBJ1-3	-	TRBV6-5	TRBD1	TGTGCCAGCAGTTCCGGGACAGGAGGCTCTGGAAACACCATATATTTT	CASSSGTGGSGNTIYF
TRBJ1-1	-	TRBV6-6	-	TGTGCCAGCTGGAACGTGGGGGCCGCTGAAGCTTTCTTT	CASWNVGAAEAFF